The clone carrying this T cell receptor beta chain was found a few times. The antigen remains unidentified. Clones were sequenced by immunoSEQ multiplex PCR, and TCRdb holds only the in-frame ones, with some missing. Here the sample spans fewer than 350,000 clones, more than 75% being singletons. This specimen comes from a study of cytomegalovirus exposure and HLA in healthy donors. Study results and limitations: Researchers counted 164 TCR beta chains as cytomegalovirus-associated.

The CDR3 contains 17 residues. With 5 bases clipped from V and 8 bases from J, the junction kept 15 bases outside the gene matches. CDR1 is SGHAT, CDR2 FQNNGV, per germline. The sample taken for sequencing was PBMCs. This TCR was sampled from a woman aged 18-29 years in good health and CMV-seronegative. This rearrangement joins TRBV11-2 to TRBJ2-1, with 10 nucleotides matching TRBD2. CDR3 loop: CASSRLKREGPFHEQFF. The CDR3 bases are TGTGCCAGCAGCAGACTCAAGCGGGAGGGCCCTTTTCATGAGCAGTTCTTC.